These 29 T cell receptor beta chains came from one sample sequenced in a study of shared clonotypes between healthy human individuals. Clones were sequenced by immunoSEQ multiplex PCR, and TCRdb holds only the in-frame ones, with some missing. The repertoire holds about 360,000 clones, roughly 70% seen once, with more than 9% in the top ten. Sequenced sample: memory CD4+ T cells sorted from blood. Specified subset: CD45RA-negative fraction. The receptors stem from a man aged 25 to 40 in good health.

Concerning this clone itself: Other DNA sequences in the sample encode the same CDR3. The chain uses TRBV7-9 and TRBJ2-7; D unresolved. The CDR3 sequence is 12 residues long. With 4 bases removed from V and 2 bases from J, the gap between germline ends came to 6 bases. Germline CDR1 and CDR2: SEHNR and FQNEAQ (reference sequence). The CDR3 spells CASSSRAYEQYF. CDR3 DNA sequence: TGTGCCAGCAGCTCCAGAGCCTACGAGCAGTACTTC.

DNA of the CDR3: TGTGCCAGCAGCCAAGCCGGACGGTGGTATGGCTACACCTTC. It encodes CASSQAGRWYGYTF. This chain links TRBV5-8 with TRBJ1-2; D not certain. V lost 4 bases, J lost 5 bases, and 15 bases lay in between. This CDR3 has 14 amino acids. The germline gives CDR1 SGHTS, CDR2 YDEGEE.

This clone was detected once. The rearrangement uses TRBV9 and TRBJ1-4; D perhaps matches TRBD1 (5 bases). In germline, CDR1 is SGDLS, CDR2 YYNGEE. CDR3 length equals 13 residues. V gave up 1 base and J gave up 11 bases, with 12 bases separating them. As DNA, the CDR3 is TGTGCCAGCAGCGTATCTGGGGCCGGGAAACTGTTTTTT. It codes for CASSVSGAGKLFF.

The chain has TRBV6-1 and TRBJ1-5; D not certain. The CDR3 covers 13 residues. Germline lookup yields CDR1 MNHNS and CDR2 SASEGT. V was cut by 10 bases and J by 4 bases, with 14 bases left in between. CDR3 DNA: TGTGCCACCCCCGGAGCCTGGAATCAGCCCCAGCATTTT. The encoded protein is CATPGAWNQPQHF.

The chain uses TRBV5-1 and TRBJ2-2; unclear D gene. With 2 bases removed from V and 0 bases from J, the gap between germline ends came to 5 bases. CDR1 SGHRS and CDR2 YFSETQ come from the germline V gene. CDR3 length: 14 residues. CDR3 DNA: TGCGCCAGCAGCTTCGCCACGAACACCGGGGAGCTGTTTTTT. This encodes CASSFATNTGELFF. The variable domain in full, completed from reference TRBV5-1 and TRBJ2-2, reads KAGVTQTPRYLIKTRGQQVTLSCSPISGHRSVSWYQQTPGQGLQFLFEYFSETQRNKGNFPGRFSGRQFSNSRSEMNVSTLELGDSALYLCASSFATNTGELFFGEGSRLTVL.

V and J are TRBV27 and TRBJ2-6, with TRBD2 matching over 8 bases. The V and J ends lost 5 bases and 2 bases, in that order; junction bases with no gene match: 8. CDR1 is MNHEY, CDR2 SMNVEV, per germline (reference sequence). This CDR3 region has 17 residues. The DNA of the CDR3 is TGTGCCAGCAGTCCTTTGGAAGCGGGAGCTGGGGCCAACGTCCTGACTTTC. Amino acids: CASSPLEAGAGANVLTF.

This clone has ten or more counts. This chain links TRBV9 with TRBJ2-1, with 7 bases lining up with TRBD2. V was clipped by 0 bases and J by 3 bases; unmatched bases: 9. The CDR3 loop spans 17 amino acids. Per germline, CDR1 SGDLS and CDR2 YYNGEE. The CDR3 DNA reads as TGTGCCAGCAGCGTAGCCGGCGGGGGAAATAACTACAATGAGCAGTTCTTC. Protein: CASSVAGGGNNYNEQFF. Looking up the rest from reference TRBV9 and TRBJ2-1 gives the full variable domain: DSGVTQTPKHLITATGQRVTLRCSPRSGDLSVYWYQQSLDQGLQFLIQYYNGEERAKGNILERFSAQQFPDLHSELNLSSLELGDSALYFCASSVAGGGNNYNEQFFGPGTRLTVL.

This clone came up a few times. This rearrangement joins TRBV4-1 to TRBJ2-7; D remains unclear. Germline CDR1 reads MGHRA; CDR2 reads YSYEKL. The CDR3 sequence is 16 residues long. Trimming cost V 0 bases and J 6 bases, with 18 bases left between them. DNA for the CDR3: TGCGCCAGCAGCCAAGAAAAAAGATTTCGTCAATTCGAGCAGTACTTC. Its protein product is CASSQEKRFRQFEQYF.

In DNA form, the CDR3 reads TGTGCCTGGAGCGGCGGTGGCAGGGTTTACGAGCAGTACTTC. Its translation: CAWSGGGRVYEQYF. The rearrangement joins TRBV30 to TRBJ2-7; D perhaps matches TRBD1 (5 bases). Germline CDR1 is GTSNPN and CDR2 is SVGIG (reference sequence). Deletions cut 3 bases from V and 4 bases from J, with 16 bases between. This CDR3 contains 14 residues.

Worth noting for this clone: The same CDR3 can be traced to other DNA sequences in this sample. V usage is TRBV15 and J usage is TRBJ1-1; no definite D call. CDR1 is LNHNV and CDR2 is YYDKDF in the germline V gene (reference sequence). V lost 0 bases to trimming and J lost 1 base, with 6 bases between them. This CDR3 has 14 amino acids. This CDR3 reads CATSREGRNTEAFF. CDR3 DNA: TGTGCCACCAGCAGAGAGGGGAGGAACACTGAAGCTTTCTTT. Full variable domain (remainder filled in from reference TRBV15 and TRBJ1-1): DAMVIQNPRYQVTQFGKPVTLSCSQTLNHNVMYWYQQKSSQAPKLLFHYYDKDFNNEADTPDNFQSRRPNTSFCFLDIRSPGLGDTAMYLCATSREGRNTEAFFGQGTRLTVV.

V and J are TRBV30 and TRBJ2-2; weak D call: TRBD1 (5 bases). CDR3 length equals 13 residues. Germline loops: CDR1 GTSNPN, CDR2 SVGIG (reference sequence). V lost 4 bases and J lost 7, with 13 bases in between. DNA for the CDR3: TGTGCCTGGACCATCAGGGATGGCGGGGAGCTGTTTTTT. Its protein is CAWTIRDGGELFF.

This chain joins TRBV6-1 and TRBJ2-7; D not resolved. Per germline, CDR1 MNHNS and CDR2 SASEGT. With 2 bases removed from V and 5 bases from J, the gap between germline ends came to 10 bases. This CDR3 contains 13 residues. CDR3 sequence: CASSEILIHEQYF. The CDR3 DNA sequence: TGTGCCAGCAGTGAAATCCTTATCCACGAGCAGTACTTC.

This chain connects TRBV28 to TRBJ2-6; 11 positions match TRBD2. The CDR3 is 17 residues long. The V segment lost 5 bases and the J segment 2 bases; nucleotides outside the gene matches: 5. Germline V CDR1 and CDR2: MDHEN, SYDVKM. CDR3 sequence (DNA): TGTGCCAGCAGTCGCTTAGCGGGAGGGCCTGGGGCCAACGTCCTGACTTTC. It is translated as CASSRLAGGPGANVLTF.

This chain uses TRBV15 with TRBJ1-2; 7 positions match TRBD1. The CDR3 has 14 amino acids. V was clipped by 1 base and J by 4 bases; unmatched bases: 3. CDR1 is LNHNV, CDR2 YYDKDF, per germline (reference sequence). The CDR3 loop reads CATSRGQGFYGYTF. CDR3 nucleotide sequence: TGTGCCACCAGCAGAGGACAGGGATTCTATGGCTACACCTTC. Together with reference TRBV15 and TRBJ1-2, the CDR3 gives the full variable domain: DAMVIQNPRYQVTQFGKPVTLSCSQTLNHNVMYWYQQKSSQAPKLLFHYYDKDFNNEADTPDNFQSRRPNTSFCFLDIRSPGLGDTAMYLCATSRGQGFYGYTFGSGTRLTVV.

This clone was seen ten or more times. The chain joins TRBV19 to TRBJ1-5; 11 bases line up with TRBD1. With 2 bases clipped from V and 6 bases from J, the junction kept 9 bases outside the gene matches. This CDR3 spans 17 amino acids. Germline-derived CDR1 and CDR2 are LNHDA and SQIVND (reference sequence). CDR3 loop: CASSILDRGLIGQPQHF. The CDR3 DNA is TGTGCCAGTAGTATATTGGACAGGGGGCTAATTGGTCAGCCCCAGCATTTT.

V and J are TRBV28 and TRBJ1-3; 8 bases are a match to TRBD1. The CDR3 length is 15 residues. V was pared by 5 bases and J by 6 bases, with 9 bases of the junction left unmatched. Germline-derived CDR1 and CDR2 are MDHEN and SYDVKM. CDR3 bases: TGTGCCAGCAGTACCGACAGGGGCCACAAAAACACCATATATTTT. Encoded protein: CASSTDRGHKNTIYF.

The rearrangement uses TRBV29-1 and TRBJ2-3, with D possibly TRBD2 on 7 matching bases. The V end was cut by 7 bases, the J end by 3 bases, with 20 bases between. The CDR3 covers 15 residues. The germline gives CDR1 SQVTM, CDR2 ANQGSEA. The CDR3 nucleotides are TGCAGCGGGGGGCCTAGCGGATCCCCAACAGATACGCAGTATTTT. Its translation: CSGGPSGSPTDTQYF.

The V and J genes are TRBV19 and TRBJ2-7; D possibly corresponds to TRBD2 (5 bases). Germline assignment: CDR1 LNHDA and CDR2 SQIVND (reference sequence). V was shortened by 10 bases and J by 9 bases, with 25 bases between the two germline ends. The CDR3 covers 14 residues. CDR3 sequence reads: CATPVGSYPTTQYF. DNA for the CDR3: TGTGCCACCCCAGTTGGGAGCTATCCTACGACGCAGTACTTC.

The rearrangement uses TRBV11-2 and TRBJ2-7; D remains ambiguous. Per germline, CDR1 SGHAT and CDR2 FQNNGV. The ends were cut back, 5 bases at V and 6 bases at J, with 8 bases in the middle. The CDR3 is 11 amino acids. The CDR3 sequence is CASSVQGEQYF. In DNA form, the CDR3 reads TGTGCCAGCAGCGTCCAAGGCGAGCAGTACTTC.

The chain is built from TRBV7-9 and TRBJ2-7; no clear D. The CDR3 runs to 12 residues. Trimming took off 2 bases at V and 6 bases at J, with 8 bases between the two ends. Per the germline V gene, CDR1 is SEHNR and CDR2 is FQNEAQ (reference sequence). CDR3 nucleotide sequence: TGTGCCAGCAGCTTAAGGGATGGCGAGCAGTACTTC. Its protein product is CASSLRDGEQYF.

The table lists this clone with many counts. The chain recombines TRBV7-2 with TRBJ2-5; tentatively, D is TRBD1 (5 bases). The CDR3 extends over 15 amino acids. V was clipped by 1 base and J by 7 bases, with 16 bases between them. Germline values: CDR1 SGHTA, CDR2 FQGNSA. The CDR3 sequence is CASSLDWGGSGTQYF. The DNA for the CDR3 is TGTGCCAGCAGCTTAGATTGGGGCGGTTCTGGGACCCAGTACTTC.

The V call is TRBV5-1, the J call TRBJ1-2; 8 bases are shared with TRBD1. V dropped 3 bases and J dropped 6; count of bases not matched to a gene: 7. Germline CDR1 and CDR2: SGHRS and YFSETQ. This CDR3 has 14 amino acids. The CDR3, as DNA: TGCGCCAGCAGCTACGGACAGGGAGTGAATGGCTACACCTTC. It translates to CASSYGQGVNGYTF.

This chain links TRBV5-4 with TRBJ1-4; D uncertain. V lost 1 base and J lost 8, with 12 bases in between. The germline gives CDR1 SGHNT, CDR2 YYREEE (reference sequence). The CDR3 loop spans 14 amino acids. CDR3 loop: CASSLSAGGEKLFF. CDR3 sequence (DNA): TGTGCCAGCAGCTTGTCGGCAGGCGGAGAAAAACTGTTTTTT.

The rearrangement links TRBV30 to TRBJ1-2; D gene ambiguous. This CDR3 comprises 13 residues. The germline V gene encodes CDR1 GTSNPN and CDR2 SVGIG (reference sequence). V shed 0 bases and J shed 2 bases, with 7 bases lying between them. The CDR3 bases are TGTGCCTGGAGTGTACGCCGCAACTATGGCTACACCTTC. Translation gives CAWSVRRNYGYTF.

This chain joins TRBV18 and TRBJ2-7; a possible D gene is TRBD2 (5 bases). From germline, CDR1 is KGHSH and CDR2 LQKENI. The V and J ends lost 1 base and 3 bases respectively, with 16 bases between them. The CDR3 has 16 residues. The CDR3 loop reads CASSPLPGPGSYEQYF. In DNA form, the CDR3 reads TGTGCCAGCTCACCACTTCCCGGCCCTGGGAGCTACGAGCAGTACTTC.

The chain uses TRBV29-1 and TRBJ2-2, with unresolved D. CDR3 length: 12 residues. Per germline, CDR1 SQVTM and CDR2 ANQGSEA. With 4 bases removed from V and 6 bases from J, the gap between germline ends came to 9 bases. This CDR3 reads CSVGLYPGELFF. The CDR3, as DNA: TGCAGCGTTGGTTTATATCCCGGGGAGCTGTTTTTT.

V is TRBV5-1 and J is TRBJ2-3, with 12 nucleotides matching TRBD2. The CDR3 contains 17 residues. Germline CDR1 and CDR2: SGHRS and YFSETQ. J was trimmed by 2 bases and V by 2 bases; bases with no gene match: 6. The CDR3, as DNA: TGCGCCAGCAGCTTAGATGGACTAGCGGGGAACACAGATACGCAGTATTTT. It yields the protein CASSLDGLAGNTDTQYF.

The chain is built from TRBV29-1 and TRBJ2-2; 7 nucleotides agree with TRBD1. The germline gives CDR1 SQVTM, CDR2 ANQGSEA. The CDR3 totals 14 residues. V trimming: 6 bases; J trimming: 2 bases; junction bases outside the gene matches: 6. DNA for the CDR3: TGCAGCGTAAACCGGGACAGAAACACCGGGGAGCTGTTTTTT. Translated, it gives CSVNRDRNTGELFF.

The chain is built from TRBV9 and TRBJ2-1; 7 nucleotides line up with TRBD2. The junction had 5 bases not matched to a gene; V was cut back by 4 bases and J by 4 bases. In germline, CDR1 is SGDLS, CDR2 YYNGEE. The CDR3 length is 14 residues. The DNA of the CDR3 is TGTGCCAGCAGCATCGGGACTACTTACAATGAGCAGTTCTTC. This codes for CASSIGTTYNEQFF.